This T cell receptor (beta chain) derives from a study of T-cell reconstitution after alpha-beta-depleted transplantation in children. Library preparation (for TCRbeta) was performed with unique molecular identifiers. MiXCR was run by TCRdb on the PCR reads, yielding one entry per CDR3 protein. The sample includes 300,000 to 350,000 distinct CDR3 sequences, around 15% of them seen just once. V was cut by 6 bases and J by 3 bases, with 18 bases left in between. CDR1 and CDR2 (germline): DFQATT, SNEGSKA (reference sequence). The CDR3 spans 14 residues. Study-wide findings and caveats: T-cell numbers and diversity one year post-transplant derived largely from freshly generated T cells. The study traced high day-60 TCRbeta diversity in some patients to surviving recipient T cells and thymic progenitors. By about two months after transplant, alpha-beta T cells reportedly arose from several hundred graft clones that had expanded.

This clonotype was seen more than once but under ten times. Its antigen remains unidentified. The genes are TRBV20-1 and TRBJ2-7; a weak D match, TRBD1 (5 bases). The sequenced sample was PBMCs, mostly from graft donor cells, obtained 360 days after TCRalphabeta/CD19-depleted stem cell transplant. This TCR came from a male patient between 2 and 10 years old who had a stem cell transplant for acute lymphoblastic leukemia, so the T cells may come from the graft donor. Here the CDR3 reads CSANRGRRIYEQYF. CDR3 bases: TGCAGTGCCAATAGGGGAAGACGGATCTACGAGCAGTACTTC.